This entry lists 18 T cell receptor beta chains sequenced from one sample in a study of cytomegalovirus exposure and HLA in healthy donors. Vbeta (60) and Jbeta (13) primers were used in the PCR. Data came from immunoSEQ multiplex PCR; TCRdb stores just in-frame clones and leaves some out. The sample lists 150,000 to 200,000 clones, around 83% occurring once. The source material was PBMCs. These TCRs come from a man aged 50-59 years in good health and CMV-seropositive.

V and J are TRBV6-5 and TRBJ2-1; 10 bases match TRBD2. This CDR3 is built from 15 residues. Losses at the gene ends were 6 bases for V and 10 bases for J; bases not matched to a gene: 12. Germline loops: CDR1 MNHEY, CDR2 SVGAGI. This CDR3 reads CASSPSGLAGAEQFF. Here the CDR3 DNA reads TGTGCCAGCAGCCCGTCGGGGCTAGCGGGAGCCGAGCAGTTCTTC.

The chain has TRBV11-2 and TRBJ1-6, with D hard to call. Trimming left V 3 bases short and J 10 bases short, with 19 bases between. This CDR3 has 16 amino acids. Germline CDR1 is SGHAT and CDR2 is FQNNGV. The CDR3 nucleotides read TGTGCCAGCAGCTTCGGAACGGGGAAGACTAACTCACCCCTCCACTTT. Protein: CASSFGTGKTNSPLHF.

The CDR3 region is CASSSGQGDCEQYF. The CDR3 nucleotides are TGTGCCAGCAGTTCGGGACAGGGGGACTGCGAGCAGTACTTC. The chain joins TRBV28 to TRBJ2-7, with 11 bases lining up with TRBD1. The CDR3 runs 14 residues. Germline CDR1 reads MDHEN; CDR2 reads SYDVKM. J was trimmed by 6 bases and V by 4 bases; bases with no gene match: 5.

The V call is TRBV5-1, the J call TRBJ1-2; tentatively, D is TRBD1 (6 bases). The CDR3 extends over 14 amino acids. Trimming pared 3 bases from V and 5 bases from J, leaving 14 bases between. From germline, CDR1 is SGHRS and CDR2 YFSETQ. The CDR3 is CASSYSAGEYGYTF. CDR3 DNA sequence: TGCGCCAGCAGCTATTCCGCAGGGGAATATGGCTACACCTTC.

The chain is built from TRBV4-1 and TRBJ1-2; TRBD1 aligns across 10 bases. The CDR3 has 15 amino acids. Germline CDR1 MGHRA, CDR2 YSYEKL. V was clipped by 1 base and J by 4 bases; unmatched bases: 3. In nucleotides, the CDR3 is TGCGCCAGCAGCCAAGCGACAGGGGGCGTCTATGGCTACACCTTC. It encodes CASSQATGGVYGYTF.

The CDR3 bases are TGTGCCAGCAGCTTAGTCGGTAGCTTGGAGACCCAGTACTTC. Amino acid sequence: CASSLVGSLETQYF. The J gene is TRBJ2-5, the V gene TRBV7-2, with no clear D. Deletions cut 1 base from V and 5 bases from J, with 11 bases between. CDR1 is SGHTA, CDR2 FQGNSA, per germline. The CDR3 extends over 14 amino acids.

The chain combines TRBV6-5 with TRBJ1-2; 8 nucleotides align to TRBD1. Trimming cost V 0 bases and J 4 bases; bases outside gene matches: 4. This CDR3 comprises 15 residues. Germline CDR1 and CDR2: MNHEY and SVGAGI. The DNA for the CDR3 is TGTGCCAGCAGTTACTCGCGACAGGGGACCTATGGCTACACCTTC. Protein product: CASSYSRQGTYGYTF.

This rearrangement joins TRBV7-9 to TRBJ2-3; D gene ambiguous. CDR1 is SEHNR, CDR2 FQNEAQ, per germline (reference sequence). The V and J ends lost 4 bases and 2 bases respectively, with 4 bases between them. The CDR3 runs 12 residues. CDR3 nucleotides: TGTGCCAGCAGCTCTATCACAGATACGCAGTATTTT. Protein product: CASSSITDTQYF.

The genes are TRBV10-3 and TRBJ1-1; D unclear. Germline values: CDR1 ENHRY, CDR2 SYGVKD. V was shortened by 5 bases and J by 0 bases, with 7 bases between the two germline ends. The CDR3 spans 13 residues. The CDR3 region is CAISLGMNTEAFF. The CDR3 DNA sequence: TGTGCCATCAGTCTCGGGATGAACACTGAAGCTTTCTTT.

The chain has TRBV29-1 and TRBJ1-2; the D is unclear. CDR1 is SQVTM and CDR2 is ANQGSEA in the germline V gene. The CDR3 is 11 residues long. The germline V and J ends were trimmed by 5 bases and 8 bases, with 12 bases remaining between them. CDR3 sequence reads: CSVSGFGGYTF. The CDR3 DNA is TGCAGCGTTTCGGGGTTCGGAGGCTACACCTTC.

J is TRBJ1-5 and V is TRBV6-1; possible D gene TRBD1, 5 bases. Trimming shortened V by 7 bases and J by 5 bases, and 6 bases separated the two germline ends. The CDR3 is 11 residues long. Per the germline V gene, CDR1 is MNHNS and CDR2 is SASEGT. The CDR3 DNA reads TGTGCCAGCAAAGGGGATCAGCCCCAGCATTTT. Translated: CASKGDQPQHF.

For this clone: A read error may account for a junction end that differs from germline. Other DNA sequences within the sample encode an identical CDR3. The gene calls are TRBV9 and TRBJ2-1; 15 nucleotides match TRBD2. CDR1 and CDR2 from the germline V gene are SGDLS and YYNGEE. This CDR3 is 15 amino acids long. The CDR3, as DNA: TGTGCTAGCAGCGAGGGACTAGCGGGAGGCGGTGAGCAGTTCTTC. Its protein product is CASSEGLAGGGEQFF.

CDR3 in DNA: TGTGCCAGCGATCGACAGGGATATGGCTACACCTTC. Amino acids: CASDRQGYGYTF. This rearrangement joins TRBV2 to TRBJ1-2, with 7 positions matching TRBD1. Germline loops: CDR1 SNHLY, CDR2 FYNNEI. With V trimmed by 8 bases and J by 5 bases, 5 bases remained unmatched. The length of the CDR3 is 12 residues.

The V and J genes are TRBV11-2 and TRBJ1-1, with a weak D call TRBD1 (6 bases). Germline values: CDR1 SGHAT, CDR2 FQNNGV. This CDR3 has 14 residues. Between the trimmed V and J ends, which lost 7 bases and 0 bases, there was a span of 12 bases. CDR3 nucleotides: TGTGCCAGCACCACAGGGTTCATGAACACTGAAGCTTTCTTT. It translates to CASTTGFMNTEAFF.

V is TRBV4-2 and J is TRBJ2-5; 7 nucleotides line up with TRBD1. The CDR3 extends over 14 amino acids. Germline-derived CDR1 and CDR2 are LGHNA and YNFKEQ. V was clipped by 0 bases and J by 7 bases; unmatched bases: 5. The CDR3 DNA sequence: TGTGCCAGCAGCCAAGAGACAGGGCTCAGGACCCAGTACTTC. Residues: CASSQETGLRTQYF.

In its sample, this clone was seen once. This chain links TRBV7-8 with TRBJ2-3; TRBD2 aligns across 7 bases. Germline V lookup: CDR1 SGHVS, CDR2 FQNEAQ. V trimming: 2 bases; J trimming: 1 base; junction bases outside the gene matches: 6. The length of the CDR3 is 16 residues. CDR3 nucleotides: TGTGCCAGCAGCTTAATTGGCGGGAGCGGCACAGATACGCAGTATTTT. Its translation is CASSLIGGSGTDTQYF.

CDR3 nucleotide sequence: TGTGCCAGCAGCCGAACAGGGGACCAAGAGACCCAGTACTTC. This encodes CASSRTGDQETQYF. The chain joins TRBV5-6 to TRBJ2-5; 7 bases match TRBD1. Trimming removed 4 bases from V and 0 bases from J; junction bases left unmatched: 3. The germline V gene encodes CDR1 SGHDT and CDR2 YYEEEE. The CDR3 is made up of 14 amino acids.

This clone was seen once. This chain connects TRBV6-6 to TRBJ1-6, with D perhaps TRBD1 (5 bases). Germline V CDR1 and CDR2: MNHNY, SVGAGI (reference sequence). This CDR3 has 14 residues. V lost 7 bases and J 5 bases, leaving 12 bases between the germline ends. The CDR3 loop is CASTRQFDNSPLHF. Written as DNA, the CDR3 is TGTGCCAGCACCCGACAGTTCGATAATTCACCCCTCCACTTT.